These 11 T cell receptor beta chains were sequenced from one sample in a study of shared clonotypes between healthy human individuals. Libraries were prepared by immunoSEQ multiplex PCR; TCRdb keeps only in-frame clonotypes and omits some of them. In the table there are about 1,900,000 clones, just under 95% of which are singletons. Naive CD8 populations comprised CD45RO-negative cells positively selected for CCR7, excluding terminally differentiated effector memory CD45RA+ cells. The material sequenced was naive CD8+ T cells sorted from blood. The receptors derive from a man aged 18 to 29 in good health.

The chain has TRBV5-6 and TRBJ2-3, with D possibly matching TRBD1 (5 bases). The CDR3 covers 15 residues. V shed 0 bases and J shed 1 base, with 9 bases lying between them. In germline, CDR1 is SGHDT, CDR2 YYEEEE. The CDR3 nucleotides read TGTGCCAGCAGCTTGGTGATCAGGGGCACAGATACGCAGTATTTT. Protein sequence: CASSLVIRGTDTQYF.

The chain recombines TRBV4-3 with TRBJ1-4; D gene ambiguous. This CDR3 region has 14 residues. CDR1 and CDR2 (germline): LGHNA, YSLEER. The germline V and J ends were trimmed by 4 bases and 3 bases, with 9 bases remaining between them. CDR3 DNA sequence: TGCGCCAGCAGCCGGACGTGGGCTAATGAAAAACTGTTTTTT. It yields the protein CASSRTWANEKLFF.

J is TRBJ2-7 and V is TRBV5-6; D is perhaps TRBD2 (6 bases). Germline CDR1 SGHDT, CDR2 YYEEEE. V lost 4 bases and J lost 6, with 14 bases in between. There are 13 residues in the CDR3. The DNA for the CDR3 is TGTGCCAGCAGCCTCGGGACTGCCCCCGAGCAGTACTTC. It encodes CASSLGTAPEQYF. Combining the CDR3 with reference TRBV5-6 and TRBJ2-7 gives the whole variable domain DAGVTQSPTHLIKTRGQQVTLRCSPKSGHDTVSWYQQALGQGPQFIFQYYEEEERQRGNFPDRFSGHQFPNYSSELNVNALLLGDSALYLCASSLGTAPEQYFGPGTRLTVT.

The chain couples TRBV7-8 to TRBJ1-4; 9 bases fit TRBD1. Unmatched junction bases numbered 9, after V lost 5 bases and J lost 8 bases. From germline, CDR1 is SGHVS and CDR2 FQNEAQ. The CDR3 has 15 residues. The CDR3 loop is CASSAYRGRGEKLFF. The CDR3 nucleotides are TGTGCCAGCAGCGCCTACAGGGGGCGAGGAGAAAAACTGTTTTTT.

This clone was observed a single time. J is TRBJ1-1 and V is TRBV30; TRBD1 might be the D (6 bases). Germline assignment: CDR1 GTSNPN and CDR2 SVGIG (reference sequence). The CDR3 is made up of 12 amino acids. V lost 4 bases and J 3 bases, leaving 9 bases between the germline ends. This CDR3 reads CAWTWTDTEAFF. Here the CDR3 DNA reads TGTGCCTGGACCTGGACAGACACTGAAGCTTTCTTT.

This chain uses TRBV6-1 with TRBJ1-1; no clear D. The CDR3 has 15 residues. Trimming took off 1 base at V and 2 bases at J, with 11 bases between the two ends. The V gene's germline CDR1 is MNHNS and CDR2 SASEGT. The CDR3 region is CASSEGAWENTEAFF. For the CDR3, the DNA is TGTGCCAGCAGTGAAGGGGCGTGGGAAAACACTGAAGCTTTCTTT.

This rearrangement joins TRBV27 to TRBJ2-2, with D perhaps given as TRBD1 or TRBD2 (5 bases each). The germline V gene encodes CDR1 MNHEY and CDR2 SMNVEV (reference sequence). Trimming shortened V by 7 bases and J by 6 bases, and 21 bases separated the two germline ends. The CDR3 is 16 residues long. For the CDR3, the DNA is TGTGCCAGCACCTTAATCGGGACCCAAGGACCCGGGGAGCTGTTTTTT. Translation gives CASTLIGTQGPGELFF.

V and J are TRBV5-6 and TRBJ1-1, with a tentative D call TRBD1 (5 bases). Germline CDR1 SGHDT, CDR2 YYEEEE. Deletions cut 4 bases from V and 6 bases from J, with 10 bases between. The CDR3 covers 12 residues. The CDR3 DNA follows: TGTGCCAGCAGCGGGGGGAATCCTGAAGCTTTCTTT. Protein sequence: CASSGGNPEAFF.

This clone was observed once. V usage is TRBV19 and J usage is TRBJ2-7; a possible D gene is TRBD1 (6 bases). With 9 bases removed from V and 2 bases from J, the gap between germline ends came to 14 bases. This CDR3 is 13 amino acids long. Germline CDR1 is LNHDA and CDR2 is SQIVND (reference sequence). CDR3 nucleotide sequence: TGTGCCAGCTCGGACAGCCCTCCCTACGAGCAGTACTTC. Translated: CASSDSPPYEQYF. Looking up the rest from reference TRBV19 and TRBJ2-7 gives the full variable domain: DGGITQSPKYLFRKEGQNVTLSCEQNLNHDAMYWYRQDPGQGLRLIYYSQIVNDFQKGDIAEGYSVSREKKESFPLTVTSAQKNPTAFYLCASSDSPPYEQYFGPGTRLTVT.

Of note for this clone: Other DNA sequences of this sample code for an identical CDR3. The J gene is TRBJ2-7, the V gene TRBV28, with D possibly TRBD2 on 5 matching bases. The V end lost 2 bases, the J end lost 4 bases, and 9 bases lay between the germline ends. The CDR3 contains 13 residues. Germline lookup yields CDR1 MDHEN and CDR2 SYDVKM. The CDR3 loop is CASSLRGSYEQYF. For the CDR3, the DNA is TGTGCCAGCAGTTTACGCGGGTCTTACGAGCAGTACTTC.

This clone is a singleton in its sample. V usage is TRBV4-1 and J usage is TRBJ2-1; weak D call: TRBD1 (6 bases). The CDR3 runs 16 residues. Germline V gene sequence: CDR1 MGHRA, CDR2 YSYEKL. Trimming stripped 4 bases from V and 9 bases from J, with 22 bases between. CDR3 residues: CASSLSTGSWVGEQFF. Written as DNA, the CDR3 is TGCGCCAGCAGCCTATCTACAGGGAGTTGGGTAGGTGAGCAGTTCTTC.